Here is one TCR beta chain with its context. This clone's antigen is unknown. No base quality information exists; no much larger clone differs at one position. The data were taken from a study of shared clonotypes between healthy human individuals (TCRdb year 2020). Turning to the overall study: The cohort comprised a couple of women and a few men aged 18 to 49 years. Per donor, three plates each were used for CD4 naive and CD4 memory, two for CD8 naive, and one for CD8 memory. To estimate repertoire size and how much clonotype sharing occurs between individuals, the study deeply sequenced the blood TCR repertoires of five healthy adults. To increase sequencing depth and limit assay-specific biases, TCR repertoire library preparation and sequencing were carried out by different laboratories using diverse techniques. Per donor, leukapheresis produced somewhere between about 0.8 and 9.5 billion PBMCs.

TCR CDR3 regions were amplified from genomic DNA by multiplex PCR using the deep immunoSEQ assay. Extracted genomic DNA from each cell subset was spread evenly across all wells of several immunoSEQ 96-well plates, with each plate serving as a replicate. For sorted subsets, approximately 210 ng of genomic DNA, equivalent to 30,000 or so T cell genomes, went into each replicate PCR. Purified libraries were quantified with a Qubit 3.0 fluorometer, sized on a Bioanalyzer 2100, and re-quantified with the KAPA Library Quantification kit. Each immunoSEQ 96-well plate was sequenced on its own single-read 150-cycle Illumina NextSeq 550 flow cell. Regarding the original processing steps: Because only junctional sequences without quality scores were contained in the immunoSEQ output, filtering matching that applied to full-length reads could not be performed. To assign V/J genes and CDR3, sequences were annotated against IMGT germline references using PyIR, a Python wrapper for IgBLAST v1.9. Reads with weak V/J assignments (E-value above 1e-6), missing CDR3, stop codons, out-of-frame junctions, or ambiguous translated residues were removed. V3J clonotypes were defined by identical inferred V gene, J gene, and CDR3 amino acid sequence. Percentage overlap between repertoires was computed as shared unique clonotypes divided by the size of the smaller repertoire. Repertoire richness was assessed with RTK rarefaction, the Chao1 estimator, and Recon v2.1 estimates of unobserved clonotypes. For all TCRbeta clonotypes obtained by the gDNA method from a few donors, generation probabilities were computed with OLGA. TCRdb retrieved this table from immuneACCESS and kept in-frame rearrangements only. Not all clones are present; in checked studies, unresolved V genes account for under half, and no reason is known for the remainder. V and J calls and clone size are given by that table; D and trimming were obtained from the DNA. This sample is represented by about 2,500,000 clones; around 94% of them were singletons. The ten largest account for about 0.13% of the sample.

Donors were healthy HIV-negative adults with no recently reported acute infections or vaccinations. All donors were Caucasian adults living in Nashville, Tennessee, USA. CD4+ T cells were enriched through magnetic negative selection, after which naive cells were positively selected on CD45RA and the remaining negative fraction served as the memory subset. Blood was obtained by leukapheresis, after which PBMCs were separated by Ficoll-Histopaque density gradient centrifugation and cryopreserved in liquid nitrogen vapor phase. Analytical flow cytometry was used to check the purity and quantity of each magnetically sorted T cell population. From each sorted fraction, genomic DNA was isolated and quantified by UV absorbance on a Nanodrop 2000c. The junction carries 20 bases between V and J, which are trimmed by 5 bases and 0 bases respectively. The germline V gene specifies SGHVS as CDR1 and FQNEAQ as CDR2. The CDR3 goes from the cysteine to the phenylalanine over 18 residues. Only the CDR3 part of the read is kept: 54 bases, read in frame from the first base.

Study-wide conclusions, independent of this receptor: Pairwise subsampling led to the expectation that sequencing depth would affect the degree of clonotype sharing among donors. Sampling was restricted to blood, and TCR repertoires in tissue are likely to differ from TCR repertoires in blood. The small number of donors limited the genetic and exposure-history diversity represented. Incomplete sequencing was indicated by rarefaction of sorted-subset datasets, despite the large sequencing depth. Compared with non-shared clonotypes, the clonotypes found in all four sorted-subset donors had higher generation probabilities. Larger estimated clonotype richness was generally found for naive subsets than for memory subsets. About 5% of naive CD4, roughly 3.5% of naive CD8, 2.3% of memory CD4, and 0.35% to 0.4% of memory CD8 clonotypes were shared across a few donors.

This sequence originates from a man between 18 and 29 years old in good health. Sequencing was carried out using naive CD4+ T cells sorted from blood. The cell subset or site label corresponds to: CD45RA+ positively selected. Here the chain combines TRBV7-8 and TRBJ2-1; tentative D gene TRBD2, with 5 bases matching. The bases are TGTGCCAGCAGCCCTCGACCCCCTCAGCGGAGCTCCTACAATGAGCAGTTCTTC. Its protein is CASSPRPPQRSSYNEQFF.